Listed below are T cell receptor beta chains from one sample, sequenced in a study of CD8+ T cells in alopecia areata. Clones were read by immunoSEQ multiplex PCR, and TCRdb kept only the in-frame ones, dropping some. The table includes some 150,000 clones, around 86% detected once. The starting material was CD8+ T cells sorted from blood, obtained at week 4, from a patient treated with tofacitinib. The receptors were gathered from a human donor with alopecia areata. Both conserved end residues are trimmed from each CDR3.

v_gene: TRBV9; CDR3aa: ASSPRWGDSSQETQY
v_gene: TRBV7-9; CDR3aa: ASSLSEAFSYEQY
v_gene: TRBV6-6; CDR3aa: ASSPDQAEAF
v_gene: TRBV29-1; CDR3aa: SVAPTGNYGYT
v_gene: TRBV13; CDR3aa: ASRPQGARGEAF
v_gene: TRBV7-9; CDR3aa: ASSIGQGGLNEQF
v_gene: TRBV29-1; CDR3aa: SVYGQRGTGELF
v_gene: TRBV30; CDR3aa: AWLGKEYSYNEQF
v_gene: TRBV7-3; CDR3aa: ASSFTTDYYNEQF
v_gene: TRBV13; CDR3aa: ASSLRAMANTGELF
v_gene: TRBV29-1; CDR3aa: SVAGGGYEQY
v_gene: TRBV5-1; CDR3aa: ASSSLPGQETYEQY
v_gene: TRBV12-5; CDR3aa: ASGLGLTGELF
v_gene: TRBV29-1; CDR3aa: SVVEGHYT
v_gene: TRBV7-8; CDR3aa: ASSPVLPEQF
v_gene: TRBV29-1; CDR3aa: SVAYETDNEQF
v_gene: TRBV6-5; CDR3aa: ASRGFGSNQPQH
v_gene: TRBV4-1; CDR3aa: ASSLVTSGRAFEQF
v_gene: TRBV2; CDR3aa: ASSDPGGQETQY
v_gene: TRBV25-1; CDR3aa: ASSEGHFYPLH
v_gene: TRBV7-9; CDR3aa: AGQAEMNTEAF